This TCR beta chain was identified in a study of blood T cell repertoires in COVID-19. Overall study: Samples of COVID-19 (acute and convalescent) were obtained from the United States, Italy and Spain.

How the authors handled the data: Amplified reference gene primers provided the basis for estimating nucleated cell counts. Only in-frame clones appear in the TCRdb table, and some are missing; sequencing was by immunoSEQ multiplex PCR. The V and J calls and clone size are taken from that table; D and trimming were inferred from the DNA. Among some 120,000 clones listed, about 77% were seen once. This CDR3 contains 14 residues. Per the germline V gene, CDR1 is KGHDR and CDR2 is SFDVKD. Losses at the gene ends were 3 bases for V and 6 bases for J; bases not matched to a gene: 1. This clone was recorded only once.

The source is a man at least 80 years old with acute or convalescent COVID-19. The specimen sequenced was peripheral blood. The chain is built from TRBV24-1 and TRBJ2-4; 10 positions match TRBD1. CDR3 loop: CATSDRDRGNIQYF. As DNA, the CDR3 is TGTGCCACCAGTGATAGGGACAGGGGAAACATTCAGTACTTC.